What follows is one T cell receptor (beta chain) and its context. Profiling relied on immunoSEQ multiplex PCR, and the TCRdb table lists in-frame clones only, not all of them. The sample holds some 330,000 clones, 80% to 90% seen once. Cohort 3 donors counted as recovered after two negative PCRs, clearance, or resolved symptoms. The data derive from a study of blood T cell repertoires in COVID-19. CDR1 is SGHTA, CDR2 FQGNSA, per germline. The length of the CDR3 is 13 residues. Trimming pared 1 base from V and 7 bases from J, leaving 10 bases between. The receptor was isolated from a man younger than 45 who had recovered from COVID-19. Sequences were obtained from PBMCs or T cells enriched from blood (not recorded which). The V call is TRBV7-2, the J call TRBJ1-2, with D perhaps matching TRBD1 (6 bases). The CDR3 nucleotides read TGTGCCAGCAGCTTAGACAGGGAAGGTGGCTACACCTTC. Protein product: CASSLDREGGYTF.